This T cell receptor (beta chain) is drawn from a study of blood T cell repertoires in COVID-19. The wider study: The samples span acute and convalescent COVID-19 from the United States, Italy and Spain. From T cells, B-cell-depleted T cells, or PBMCs came the material, which was cDNA or gDNA.

In the original processing: Reference gene primer amplification gave nucleated cell count estimates. Some clones are missing from TCRdb's copy, which holds only in-frame ones; the method was immunoSEQ multiplex PCR. V, J and clone size are taken as reported in that table, and D and trimming were inferred from the DNA itself. The repertoire holds about 150,000 clones, with approximately 88% as singletons. J lost 3 bases, V lost 3 bases, and 7 bases had no gene match. CDR3 length: 15 residues. CDR1 and CDR2 from the germline V gene are KGHSH and LQKENI. The clonotype comes from a woman aged 55-75 years with acute or convalescent COVID-19. The genes are TRBV18 and TRBJ1-2; 7 nucleotides match TRBD1. The sample taken for sequencing was peripheral blood. This chain's CDR3 is CASSPTGERYYGYTF. CDR3 nucleotide sequence: TGTGCCAGCTCACCTACAGGGGAGAGGTACTATGGCTACACCTTC.